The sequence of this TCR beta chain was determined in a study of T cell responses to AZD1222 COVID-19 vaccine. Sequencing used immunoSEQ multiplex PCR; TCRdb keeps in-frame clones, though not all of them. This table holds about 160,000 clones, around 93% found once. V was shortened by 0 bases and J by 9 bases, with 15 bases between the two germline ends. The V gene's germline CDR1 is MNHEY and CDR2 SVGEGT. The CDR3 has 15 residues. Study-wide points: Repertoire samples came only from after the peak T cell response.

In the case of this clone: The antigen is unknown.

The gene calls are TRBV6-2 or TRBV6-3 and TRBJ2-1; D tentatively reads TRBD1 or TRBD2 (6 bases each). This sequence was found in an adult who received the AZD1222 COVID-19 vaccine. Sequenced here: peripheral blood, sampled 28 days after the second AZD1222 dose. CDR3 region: CASSYSRGGKGEQFF. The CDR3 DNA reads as TGTGCCAGCAGTTACTCGAGAGGGGGGAAAGGTGAGCAGTTCTTC.